These 8 T cell receptor beta chains were all obtained from the same sample, sequenced in a study of T-cell memory formation after mild COVID-19. TCRdb used MiXCR to reprocess the 5' RACE reads, holding one entry per CDR3 protein. Of approximately 300,000 distinct CDR3 sequences in the sample, more than 15% were seen once. Sequences were obtained from PBMCs or a T cell subset sorted from them (not recorded which). These receptors were collected from a man aged 18-30 years who had mild COVID-19 (a few samples of this study predate the infection). Cell type and time point are not known.

The chain links TRBV29-1 to TRBJ2-1, with D perhaps matching TRBD1 or TRBD2 (5 bases each). This CDR3 contains 15 residues. Germline lookup yields CDR1 SQVTM and CDR2 ANQGSEA. V was trimmed by 1 base and J by 0 bases, leaving 10 bases between them. In DNA, the CDR3 is TGCAGCGTTGAAGGTGGGGGAAGCTCCTACAATGAGCAGTTCTTC. Its translation is CSVEGGGSSYNEQFF.

This clonotype was counted a few times. V usage is TRBV3-1 and J usage is TRBJ1-5; D is ambiguous. CDR1 LGHDT and CDR2 YNNKEL come from the germline V gene (reference sequence). The CDR3 spans 14 residues. V lost 1 base and J lost 7, with 11 bases in between. The chain's CDR3 is CASSQAVRAQPQHF. In DNA form, the CDR3 reads TGTGCCAGCAGCCAAGCGGTGAGAGCCCAGCCCCAGCATTTT. Full variable domain (missing parts from reference TRBV3-1 and TRBJ1-5): DTAVSQTPKYLVTQMGNDKSIKCEQNLGHDTMYWYKQDSKKFLKIMFSYNNKELIINETVPNRFSPKSPDKAHLNLHINSLELGDSAVYFCASSQAVRAQPQHFGDGTRLSIL.

CDR3 bases: TGCGCCAGCAGCCAAGCGGGACAGGGCGGTTCACCCCTCCACTTT. Translation: CASSQAGQGGSPLHF. The chain carries TRBV4-3 and TRBJ1-6, with 9 bases identical to TRBD1. Germline V gives CDR1 LGHNA, CDR2 YSLEER. V gave up 1 base and J gave up 9 bases; unmatched junction bases: 4. CDR3 length: 15 residues.

The chain uses TRBV6-1 and TRBJ1-3, with 10 bases matching TRBD1. Germline CDR1 reads MNHNS; CDR2 reads SASEGT. This CDR3 has 15 amino acids. Unmatched junction bases numbered 1, after V lost 1 base and J lost 4 bases. The CDR3 DNA reads TGTGCCAGCAGTGAAGGGACAGGGGGGGGAAACACCATATATTTT. It is translated as CASSEGTGGGNTIYF.

The chain uses TRBV3-1 and TRBJ1-3; D is perhaps TRBD1 (6 bases). V was shortened by 5 bases and J by 1 base, with 9 bases between the two germline ends. CDR3 length: 14 amino acids. Germline values: CDR1 LGHDT, CDR2 YNNKEL (reference sequence). CDR3 sequence: CASSLTGSGNTIYF. For the CDR3, the DNA is TGTGCCAGCAGCTTAACAGGGTCTGGAAACACCATATATTTT.

V is TRBV29-1 and J is TRBJ2-1; 9 nucleotides match TRBD1. Germline lookup yields CDR1 SQVTM and CDR2 ANQGSEA. With 5 bases clipped from V and 5 bases from J, the junction kept 10 bases outside the gene matches. There are 15 residues in the CDR3. CDR3 DNA: TGCAGCGTTCTCCAGACAGGGGGGGATCACAATGAGCAGTTCTTC. It is translated as CSVLQTGGDHNEQFF.

This clonotype has more than one count but fewer than ten. The chain is built from TRBV29-1 and TRBJ1-2, with a possible D match to TRBD1 (5 bases). The V gene's germline CDR1 is SQVTM and CDR2 ANQGSEA. V was cut by 0 bases and J by 6 bases, with 11 bases left in between. This CDR3 region has 13 residues. The CDR3 DNA reads TGCAGCGTTGAAGATGAGGGGCTGGATGGCTACACCTTC. Its translation: CSVEDEGLDGYTF.

This clonotype was seen at least ten times. CDR3 protein: CASSYSLAGTGELFF. The CDR3 DNA reads TGTGCCAGCAGTTACAGCCTAGCGGGCACCGGGGAGCTGTTTTTT. The chain employs TRBV6-5 and TRBJ2-2, with TRBD2 matching 8 bases. The J segment lost 4 bases and the V segment lost 2 bases, leaving 3 bases of the junction unmatched. There are 15 residues in the CDR3. Germline CDR1 MNHEY, CDR2 SVGAGI.